This T cell receptor (beta chain) originates from a study of OX40 agonist ivuxolimab in advanced cancers. Across the whole study: The patients got ivuxolimab, which is an agonistic anti-OX40 (CD134) antibody. Averaging roughly 60 years in age, with a range of roughly 20 to 79, the cohort was 65% to 90% male. Antecedent anti-PD-1, anti-PD-L1 or anti-CTLA-4 therapy was permissible, with around 40% having received some. Three dose-escalation patients had partial responses: one with hepatocellular carcinoma and two with cutaneous melanoma.

CDR3 length: 17 amino acids. Germline-derived CDR1 and CDR2 are LNHDA and SQIVND (reference sequence). Trimming removed 0 bases from V and 1 base from J, with 15 bases in between. Sequencing used immunoSEQ multiplex PCR; TCRdb keeps in-frame clones, though not all of them. The sample includes around 72,000 clones, roughly 89% of them seen just once. This TCR was recovered from an adult with an advanced solid tumor such as melanoma, head and neck, liver or kidney cancer. This chain links TRBV19 with TRBJ1-2; D remains unclear. The source material was CD4+ or CD8+ T cells sorted from blood, sampled in a trial of the OX40 agonist ivuxolimab. CDR3 DNA: TGTGCCAGTAGTATAGATAAGGGCCTCCGGCGTAACTATGGCTACACCTTC. The encoded protein is CASSIDKGLRRNYGYTF. The full variable domain, completed using reference TRBV19 and TRBJ1-2, is DGGITQSPKYLFRKEGQNVTLSCEQNLNHDAMYWYRQDPGQGLRLIYYSQIVNDFQKGDIAEGYSVSREKKESFPLTVTSAQKNPTAFYLCASSIDKGLRRNYGYTFGSGTRLTVV.